The 7 T cell receptor beta chains presented below share a single source sample, sequenced in a study of control samples from healthy donors and cancer patients (dated by TCRdb to between 2020 and 2021). Library prep was done by the immunoSEQ multiplex PCR assay. In TCRdb, the immuneACCESS table is reduced to in-frame sequences with V and J assigned. These tables do not hold every clone; where another copy was compared, an unresolved V gene accounts for under half, and the others remain unexplained. For this sample the table gives roughly 80,000 clones, of which nearly 90% were detected only once. The ten largest clones capture 5.7% of the sample. Sequenced: blood. The receptors originated from a woman in her fifties or sixties in good health.

The rearrangement links TRBV12-3 or TRBV12-4 to TRBJ1-1; D is unresolved. The CDR3 consists of 13 residues. V was cut by 6 bases and J by 11 bases, with 19 bases left in between. In DNA form, the CDR3 reads TGTGCCAGCAGCAATCTTTCTAATCGGTTGGCTTTCTTT. Amino acid sequence: CASSNLSNRLAFF.

The V gene is TRBV10-1, the J gene TRBJ1-2; 7 nucleotides align to TRBD1. With 10 bases clipped from V and 6 bases from J, the junction kept 11 bases outside the gene matches. Germline V lookup: CDR1 WNHNN, CDR2 SYGVQD (reference sequence). This CDR3 is 13 amino acids long. The CDR3 protein is CAIPGEGANGYTF. In DNA, the CDR3 is TGCGCCATCCCAGGGGAGGGGGCTAATGGCTACACCTTC.

This rearrangement joins TRBV2 to TRBJ2-3; 7 positions match TRBD2. The V and J ends lost 7 bases and 8 bases, in that order; junction bases with no gene match: 12. CDR1 SNHLY and CDR2 FYNNEI come from the germline V gene. The CDR3 is made up of 14 amino acids. The CDR3 sequence is CASKEDSGGATQYF. CDR3 coding DNA: TGTGCCAGCAAAGAGGACTCGGGAGGCGCTACGCAGTATTTT.

This chain links TRBV5-4 with TRBJ1-2; D is unresolved. CDR1 SGHNT and CDR2 YYREEE come from the germline V gene (reference sequence). The CDR3 is made up of 14 amino acids. Trimming removed 0 bases from V and 3 bases from J, with 9 bases in between. This chain's CDR3 is CASSLEAQYYGYTF. As DNA, the CDR3 is TGTGCCAGCAGCTTGGAAGCCCAGTACTATGGCTACACCTTC.

This clone turned up a few times. The chain joins TRBV25-1 to TRBJ1-2; D unresolved. This CDR3 comprises 11 residues. Trimming took 3 bases from V and 8 from J, leaving 7 bases between them. CDR1 is MGHDK and CDR2 is SYGVNS in the germline V gene. CDR3 nucleotides: TGTGCCAGCAGTGAGAAGTCAGGCTACACCTTC. It specifies CASSEKSGYTF.

The chain couples TRBV21-1 to TRBJ1-5; the table's D call, TRBD1, was not checked against the DNA. TRBV21-1 is flagged as a pseudogene. This CDR3 region has 16 residues. CDR3 in DNA: TGTGCCAGCAGCAAAGCAGGGGACAGGGCGGCTCAGCCCCAGCATTTT. As protein: CASSKAGDRAAQPQHF.

This chain connects TRBV6-2 or TRBV6-3 to TRBJ1-6; D not resolved. Between the trimmed V and J ends, which lost 4 bases and 8 bases, there was a span of 6 bases. This CDR3 is built from 12 residues. Germline V gene data show CDR1 as MNHEY and CDR2 as SVGEGT. CDR3 loop: CASSFGYSPLHF. CDR3 nucleotide sequence: TGTGCCAGCAGTTTCGGGTATTCACCCCTCCACTTT.